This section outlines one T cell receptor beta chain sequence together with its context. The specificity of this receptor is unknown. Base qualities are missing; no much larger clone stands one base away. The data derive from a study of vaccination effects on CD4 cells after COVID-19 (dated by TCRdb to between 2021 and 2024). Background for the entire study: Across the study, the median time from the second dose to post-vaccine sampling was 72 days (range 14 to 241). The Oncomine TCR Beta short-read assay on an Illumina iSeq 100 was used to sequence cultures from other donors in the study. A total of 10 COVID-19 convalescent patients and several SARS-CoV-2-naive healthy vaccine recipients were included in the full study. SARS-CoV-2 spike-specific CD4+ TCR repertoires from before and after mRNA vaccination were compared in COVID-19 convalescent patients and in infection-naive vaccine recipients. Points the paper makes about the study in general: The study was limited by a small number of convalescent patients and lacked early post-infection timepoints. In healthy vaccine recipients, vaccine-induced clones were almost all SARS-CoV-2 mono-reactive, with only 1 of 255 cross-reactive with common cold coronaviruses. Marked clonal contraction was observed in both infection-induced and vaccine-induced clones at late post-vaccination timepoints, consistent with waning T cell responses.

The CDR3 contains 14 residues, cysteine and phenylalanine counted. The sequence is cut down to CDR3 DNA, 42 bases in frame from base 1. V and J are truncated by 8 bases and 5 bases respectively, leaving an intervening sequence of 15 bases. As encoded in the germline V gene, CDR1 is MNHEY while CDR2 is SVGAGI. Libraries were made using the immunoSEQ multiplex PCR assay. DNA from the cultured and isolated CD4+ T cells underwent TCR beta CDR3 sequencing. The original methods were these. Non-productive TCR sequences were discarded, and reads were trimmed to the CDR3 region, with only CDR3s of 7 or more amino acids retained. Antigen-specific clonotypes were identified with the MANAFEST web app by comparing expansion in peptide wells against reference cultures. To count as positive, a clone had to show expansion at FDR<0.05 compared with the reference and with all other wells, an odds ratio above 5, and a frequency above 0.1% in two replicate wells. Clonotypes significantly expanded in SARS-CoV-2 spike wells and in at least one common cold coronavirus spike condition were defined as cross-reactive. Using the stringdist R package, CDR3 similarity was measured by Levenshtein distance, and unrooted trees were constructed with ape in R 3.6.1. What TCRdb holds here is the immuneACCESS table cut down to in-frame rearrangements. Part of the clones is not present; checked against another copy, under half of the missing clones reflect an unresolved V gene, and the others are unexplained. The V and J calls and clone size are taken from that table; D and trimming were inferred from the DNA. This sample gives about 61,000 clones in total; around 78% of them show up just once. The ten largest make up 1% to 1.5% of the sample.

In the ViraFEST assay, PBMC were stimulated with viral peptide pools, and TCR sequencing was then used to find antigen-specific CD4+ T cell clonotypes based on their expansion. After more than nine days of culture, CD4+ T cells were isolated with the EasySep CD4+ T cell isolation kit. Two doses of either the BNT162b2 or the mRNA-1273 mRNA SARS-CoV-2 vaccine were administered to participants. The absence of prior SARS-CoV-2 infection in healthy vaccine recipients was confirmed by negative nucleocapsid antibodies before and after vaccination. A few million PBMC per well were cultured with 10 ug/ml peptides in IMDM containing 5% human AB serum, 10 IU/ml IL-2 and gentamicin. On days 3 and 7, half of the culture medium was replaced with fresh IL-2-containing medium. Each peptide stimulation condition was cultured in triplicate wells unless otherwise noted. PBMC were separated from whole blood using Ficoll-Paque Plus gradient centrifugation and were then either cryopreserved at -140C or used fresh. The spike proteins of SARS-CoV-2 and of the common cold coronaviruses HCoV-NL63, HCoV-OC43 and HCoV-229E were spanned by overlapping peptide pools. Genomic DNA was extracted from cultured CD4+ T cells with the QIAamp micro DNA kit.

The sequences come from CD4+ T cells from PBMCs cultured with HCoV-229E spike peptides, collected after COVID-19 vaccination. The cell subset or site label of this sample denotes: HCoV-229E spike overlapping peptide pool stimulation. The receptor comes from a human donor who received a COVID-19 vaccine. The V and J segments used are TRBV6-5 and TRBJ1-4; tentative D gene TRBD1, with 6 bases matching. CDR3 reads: CASVHRDTNEKLFF. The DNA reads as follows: TGTGCCAGCGTACACCGGGACACCAATGAAAAACTGTTTTTT.